The rows below give T cell receptor beta chains drawn from one sample of a study of T-cell reconstitution after alpha-beta-depleted transplantation in children. TCRdb re-analysed the PCR reads in MiXCR, keeping a single row per CDR3 protein. This table holds 250,000 to 300,000 distinct CDR3 sequences, around 9.6% found once. The sequencing here drew on PBMCs from the stem cell graft donor, taken from the stem cell graft. These receptor sequences come from a human donor who donated a stem cell graft to a child with SCID. The CDR3 runs from the conserved cysteine through the conserved F or W. Fields, in order: J gene, clone size, V gene, D gene, CDR3 protein, CDR3 DNA. D genes are given only for firm matches. Not every row has a clone size; where given, it reads once, few, many or a size class.

TRBJ2-3 | many | TRBV5-1 | - | CASSFAGGTDTQYF | TGCGCCAGCAGCTTCGCCGGGGGCACAGATACGCAGTATTTT
TRBJ2-3 | once | TRBV21-1 | - | CASSKHLAGNSRITDTQYF | TGTGCCAGCAGCAAACATCTAGCGGGGAATAGCCGGATCACAGATACGCAGTATTTT
TRBJ1-5 | - | TRBV12-3/TRBV12-4 | TRBD1 | CASNTGTGGLGPQHF | TGTGCCAGCAACACCGGGACAGGGGGCTTGGGGCCCCAGCATTTT
TRBJ2-5 | - | TRBV4-1 | TRBD1 | CASSPRQGGFQETQYF | TGCGCCAGCAGCCCACGACAGGGGGGCTTTCAAGAGACCCAGTACTTC
TRBJ2-3 | few | TRBV3-1 | - | CASSQVRPSGGDTDTQYF | TGTGCCAGCAGCCAAGTCCGACCCAGCGGTGGGGACACAGATACGCAGTATTTT
TRBJ1-5 | few | TRBV5-1 | - | CASSSEDPRYEPQHF | TGCGCCAGCAGCTCTGAAGACCCGCGTTATGAGCCCCAGCATTTT
TRBJ2-3 | - | TRBV13 | - | CASSLQGYTQYF | TGTGCCAGCAGCCTACAGGGATATACGCAGTATTTT
TRBJ2-5 | - | TRBV10-2 | - | CASMSIEGVETQYF | TGCGCCAGCATGTCGATCGAAGGGGTTGAGACCCAGTACTTC
TRBJ2-7 | - | TRBV10-3 | - | CAIKGTALGEQYF | TGTGCCATCAAGGGGACGGCCCTGGGCGAGCAGTACTTC
TRBJ1-6 | - | TRBV20-1 | TRBD1 | CSAQPGQGSSYNSPLHF | TGCAGTGCGCAACCGGGACAGGGCAGCTCCTATAATTCACCCCTCCACTTT
TRBJ2-7 | few | TRBV20-1 | - | CSAKKSTEPYEQYF | TGCAGTGCAAAAAAATCGACAGAGCCCTACGAGCAGTACTTC
TRBJ2-7 | - | TRBV29-1 | - | CSVGFSYEQYF | TGCAGCGTGGGGTTCTCCTACGAGCAGTACTTC
TRBJ2-5 | few | TRBV29-1 | - | CSVRTSLTQYF | TGCAGCGTCAGGACAAGCTTAACCCAGTACTTC
TRBJ1-2 | few | TRBV7-6 | - | CASSLEVGGLGGYTF | TGTGCCAGCAGCTTAGAAGTTGGGGGACTAGGTGGCTACACCTTC
TRBJ1-2 | - | TRBV5-1 | - | CASSLSIGGGYTF | TGCGCCAGCAGCTTGAGCATCGGTGGGGGCTACACCTTC
TRBJ1-1 | few | TRBV5-1 | - | CASRGYTEAFF | TGCGCCAGCAGGGGGTACACTGAAGCTTTCTTT
TRBJ2-7 | few | TRBV6-5 | TRBD1 | CASSYSGTGFNEQYF | TGTGCCAGCAGTTATTCCGGGACAGGGTTCAACGAGCAGTACTTC
TRBJ1-1 | - | TRBV12-3/TRBV12-4 | - | CASSSTGSTEAFF | TGTGCCAGCAGCTCTACAGGGAGCACTGAAGCTTTCTTT
TRBJ2-5 | - | TRBV7-3 | TRBD1 | CASSFTGEETQYF | TGTGCCAGCAGCTTCACAGGGGAAGAGACCCAGTACTTC
TRBJ2-1 | many | TRBV12-3/TRBV12-4 | TRBD1 | CASRHTGAEQFF | TGTGCCAGCAGACATACAGGGGCTGAGCAGTTCTTC
TRBJ2-7 | many | TRBV27 | - | CASSTSGADYEQYF | TGTGCCAGCAGTACTTCAGGGGCCGACTACGAGCAGTACTTC
TRBJ1-6 | few | TRBV20-1 | - | CSAEDTNSPLHF | TGCAGTGCCGAGGACACCAATTCACCCCTCCACTTT
TRBJ2-1 | - | TRBV7-9 | TRBD2 | CASSFGVAGGFGEQFF | TGTGCCAGCAGCTTCGGGGTAGCGGGGGGATTCGGTGAGCAGTTCTTC
TRBJ2-1 | many | TRBV10-3 | - | CAISESGRYNEQFF | TGTGCCATCAGTGAGTCAGGCAGATACAATGAGCAGTTCTTC
TRBJ2-1 | once | TRBV5-1 | TRBD2 | CASTPSGGCNEQFF | TGCGCCAGCACCCCGTCGGGGGGTTGCAATGAGCAGTTCTTC
TRBJ1-1 | few | TRBV12-3/TRBV12-4 | TRBD1 | CASSDWDRENTEAFF | TGTGCCAGCAGCGATTGGGACAGGGAGAACACTGAAGCTTTCTTT
TRBJ1-2 | few | TRBV12-3/TRBV12-4 | - | CASSLSGRAGVYGYTF | TGTGCCAGCAGTTTAAGCGGCAGGGCGGGAGTCTATGGCTACACCTTC
TRBJ2-7 | few | TRBV2 | - | CASSEYMQGEQYF | TGTGCCAGCAGTGAGTACATGCAGGGTGAGCAGTACTTC
TRBJ2-3 | - | TRBV7-6 | - | CASSLGSTTVTDTQYF | TGTGCCAGCAGCTTAGGGTCCACGACCGTCACAGATACGCAGTATTTT
TRBJ2-2 | few | TRBV12-3/TRBV12-4 | - | CASSLILGELFF | TGTGCCAGCAGTTTAATCTTGGGGGAGCTGTTTTTT
TRBJ2-1 | few | TRBV6-1 | - | CATFPRQGNYNEQFF | TGTGCCACGTTCCCACGGCAGGGTAACTACAATGAGCAGTTCTTC
TRBJ2-1 | - | TRBV4-1 | - | CASSSQLAQLFF | TGCGCCAGCAGCTCTCAACTAGCTCAGCTGTTCTTC
TRBJ1-1 | - | TRBV6-1 | - | CASSETGLNTEAFF | TGTGCCAGCAGTGAAACAGGCCTGAACACTGAAGCTTTCTTT
TRBJ1-2 | many | TRBV15 | - | CATSRAGFSYGYTF | TGTGCCACCAGCAGAGCTGGATTTTCCTATGGCTACACCTTC
TRBJ1-2 | few | TRBV7-6 | - | CASSLGENDRNGYTF | TGTGCCAGCAGCTTAGGGGAGAACGACCGGAATGGCTACACCTTC
TRBJ1-2 | - | TRBV10-3 | TRBD1 | CAITGQPSNYGYTF | TGTGCCATAACGGGACAGCCTTCTAACTATGGCTACACCTTC
TRBJ2-1 | many | TRBV20-1 | - | CSASFQGSYNEQFF | TGCAGTGCTAGTTTCCAGGGATCGTACAATGAGCAGTTCTTC
TRBJ2-3 | many | TRBV3-1 | - | CASRVQVASTDTQYF | TGTGCCAGCAGGGTGCAGGTTGCCAGCACAGATACGCAGTATTTT
TRBJ2-3 | - | TRBV2 | TRBD2 | CATPDSGGRTDTQYF | TGTGCCACCCCCGATAGCGGGGGACGCACAGATACGCAGTATTTT
TRBJ1-2 | few | TRBV19 | - | CASSTQGPSNYGYTF | TGTGCCAGTAGTACACAGGGTCCATCCAACTATGGCTACACCTTC
TRBJ2-1 | few | TRBV5-1 | - | CASSRANEQFF | TGCGCCAGCTCCAGGGCGAATGAGCAGTTCTTC